A single sample is the source of the 25 T cell receptor beta chains below, sequenced in a study of cytomegalovirus exposure and HLA in healthy donors (dated 2017 in TCRdb). Library preparation was by the immunoSEQ multiplex PCR assay. For the multiplex PCR, a mixture combining 60 forward primers for TCR Vbeta segments and 13 reverse primers for TCR Jbeta segments was used. In its TCRdb copy, this immuneACCESS table keeps in-frame sequences only and misses some clones. Where compared with another copy, unresolved V genes explain less than half of these, and the others have no known cause. The sample has about 98,000 clones on record, approximately 79% of them singletons. Of the sample, around 2% is held by the ten largest clones. The material sequenced was PBMCs. The receptors come from a male donor in good health and CMV-seronegative.

The CDR3 DNA is TGTGCCAGCAGTGCCTGGGCAAGTCTTGATGAAAAACTGTTTTTT. Its translation: CASSAWASLDEKLFF. This sequence joins TRBV2 and TRBJ1-4; the D is unclear. Germline V CDR1 and CDR2: SNHLY, FYNNEI. The CDR3 loop spans 15 amino acids. The V end was cut by 4 bases, the J end by 6 bases, with 15 bases between.

V usage is TRBV28 and J usage is TRBJ1-5, with D unresolved. The CDR3 has 12 residues. Between the trimmed V and J ends, which lost 7 bases and 7 bases, there was a span of 11 bases. Germline V gene sequence: CDR1 MDHEN, CDR2 SYDVKM. The CDR3 nucleotides read TGTGCCAGCACGCAGGCGCGCCAGCCCCAGCATTTT. It codes for CASTQARQPQHF.

V usage is TRBV28 and J usage is TRBJ2-7; 8 bases fit TRBD2. The germline gives CDR1 MDHEN, CDR2 SYDVKM. Trimming took 3 bases from V and 6 from J; bases not matched to a gene: 7. The CDR3 totals 14 residues. CDR3 protein: CASSLGLELLEQYF. The CDR3 coding sequence is TGTGCCAGCAGTTTGGGACTAGAGCTCCTCGAGCAGTACTTC.

The genes are TRBV9 and TRBJ2-3; D is perhaps TRBD2 (5 bases). CDR1 is SGDLS, CDR2 YYNGEE, per germline. With 3 bases removed from V and 0 bases from J, the gap between germline ends came to 17 bases. This CDR3 comprises 17 residues. The CDR3 loop reads CASSEPEVGASTDTQYF. The DNA of the CDR3 is TGTGCCAGCAGCGAGCCGGAGGTTGGTGCTAGCACAGATACGCAGTATTTT.

This chain joins TRBV5-1 and TRBJ2-6; no reliable D call. The CDR3 runs to 14 residues. Trimming cost V 0 bases and J 8 bases, with 9 bases left between them. CDR1 is SGHRS and CDR2 is YFSETQ in the germline V gene. CDR3 protein: CASSLGPQTNVLTF. Here the CDR3 DNA reads TGCGCCAGCAGCTTGGGTCCCCAAACCAACGTCCTGACTTTC.

The rearrangement joins TRBV28 to TRBJ2-4; TRBD1 matches at 7 bases. Trimming cost V 5 bases and J 1 base; bases outside gene matches: 8. This CDR3 region has 16 residues. The germline V gene has CDR1 MDHEN and CDR2 SYDVKM. The CDR3 nucleotides are TGTGCCAGCAGTCCCGACAGGGTTCGGGCCAAAAACATTCAGTACTTC. Amino acids: CASSPDRVRAKNIQYF.

This clone appeared a few times. This rearrangement joins TRBV9 to TRBJ1-1; D ambiguous. With 3 bases removed from V and 2 bases from J, the gap between germline ends came to 14 bases. The germline gives CDR1 SGDLS, CDR2 YYNGEE. CDR3 length equals 15 residues. DNA of the CDR3: TGTGCCAGCAGCGCCACTAGGGCCTACAACACTGAAGCTTTCTTT. It yields the protein CASSATRAYNTEAFF.

The J gene is TRBJ1-2, the V gene TRBV27; no clear D gene. The CDR3 loop spans 13 amino acids. The germline gives CDR1 MNHEY, CDR2 SMNVEV (reference sequence). V shed 3 bases and J shed 4 bases, with 9 bases lying between them. CDR3 sequence (DNA): TGTGCCAGCAGTTTCGGGGTGGGCTATGGCTACACCTTC. It specifies CASSFGVGYGYTF.

V is TRBV2 and J is TRBJ1-2; 8 bases line up with TRBD1. The CDR3 totals 15 residues. Germline CDR1 reads SNHLY; CDR2 reads FYNNEI. Losses at the gene ends were 7 bases for V and 2 bases for J; bases not matched to a gene: 9. The CDR3 bases are TGTGCCAGCAACCAAACGGGACAGGCGAACTATGGCTACACCTTC. Protein product: CASNQTGQANYGYTF.

The V and J genes are TRBV5-4 and TRBJ1-5; a possible D gene is TRBD1 (6 bases). The V end was cut by 0 bases, the J end by 2 bases, with 6 bases between. Germline loops: CDR1 SGHNT, CDR2 YYREEE (reference sequence). This CDR3 has 14 amino acids. The CDR3 loop is CASSLDRGNQPQHF. DNA for the CDR3: TGTGCCAGCAGCTTGGACAGGGGCAATCAGCCCCAGCATTTT.

The V gene is TRBV6-6, the J gene TRBJ2-5; TRBD2 matches 13 bases. The end of the DNA aligns better with TRBJ2-7, so the J call may be wrong. This CDR3 is built from 16 residues. Germline V lookup: CDR1 MNHNY, CDR2 SVGAGI (reference sequence). CDR3 bases: TGTGCCAGCACCCCCCCCACTAGCGGGAGGGTCTACGAGCAGTACTTC. Amino acid sequence: CASTPPTSGRVYEQYF.

The J gene is TRBJ2-2, the V gene TRBV5-4, with TRBD2 as a possible D gene (5 bases). The CDR3 is 15 residues long. The V end was cut by 2 bases, the J end by 7 bases, with 15 bases between. CDR1 SGHNT and CDR2 YYREEE come from the germline V gene (reference sequence). Here the CDR3 reads CASSFTGTGIGELFF. The CDR3 DNA reads TGTGCCAGCAGCTTTACGGGAACGGGAATCGGGGAGCTGTTTTTT.

The chain uses TRBV21-1 and TRBJ2-7; the table's D call TRBD2 went unverified against the DNA. TRBV21-1 is designated a pseudogene. This CDR3 is 16 amino acids long. CDR3 protein: CASSKAHGGRTREQYF. CDR3 nucleotides: TGTGCCAGCAGCAAAGCGCATGGCGGGAGGACGCGCGAGCAGTACTTC.

The chain recombines TRBV20-1 with TRBJ1-1; D call uncertain. The CDR3 consists of 11 residues. The V end lost 3 bases, the J end lost 4 bases, and 6 bases lay between the germline ends. Germline loops: CDR1 DFQATT, CDR2 SNEGSKA (reference sequence). The CDR3 spells CSASPSTEAFF. The CDR3 bases are TGCAGTGCTAGTCCCTCCACTGAAGCTTTCTTT.

J is TRBJ2-7 and V is TRBV27, with 9 bases lining up with TRBD1. The CDR3 has 14 amino acids. Germline CDR1 reads MNHEY; CDR2 reads SMNVEV (reference sequence). J gave up 6 bases and V 6 bases, and 9 bases lay outside the gene matches. CDR3 in amino acids: CASRTGTGWGEQYF. CDR3 DNA: TGTGCCAGCAGGACCGGGACAGGGTGGGGCGAGCAGTACTTC.

The count of this clone is one. This chain links TRBV29-1 with TRBJ1-1, with 8 bases fitting TRBD1. The CDR3 is 14 residues long. Germline values: CDR1 SQVTM, CDR2 ANQGSEA. The V and J ends lost 1 base and 9 bases, in that order; junction bases with no gene match: 10. CDR3 amino acids: CSVEGRLAGGQAFF. The CDR3 nucleotides are TGCAGCGTTGAAGGCCGGTTGGCAGGGGGCCAAGCTTTCTTT.

The J gene is TRBJ2-3, the V gene TRBV27, with 8 bases fitting TRBD2. V was pared by 3 bases and J by 3 bases, with 11 bases of the junction left unmatched. Germline V gene data show CDR1 as MNHEY and CDR2 as SMNVEV (reference sequence). CDR3 length equals 17 residues. CDR3 DNA sequence: TGTGCCAGCAGTTTCCTGACTAGCGCACCTGGGACAGATACGCAGTATTTT. This translates into CASSFLTSAPGTDTQYF.

This rearrangement joins TRBV5-4 to TRBJ2-1; D uncertain. This CDR3 has 14 amino acids. The V gene lost 1 base and the J gene lost 0 bases, with 5 bases spanning the gap. Germline CDR1 SGHNT, CDR2 YYREEE (reference sequence). For the CDR3, the DNA is TGTGCCAGCAGCTTGCAGGTCTCCTACAATGAGCAGTTCTTC. Translation: CASSLQVSYNEQFF.

The chain couples TRBV5-4 to TRBJ2-5; 9 nucleotides align to TRBD1. Germline loops: CDR1 SGHNT, CDR2 YYREEE (reference sequence). The CDR3 has 14 amino acids. Trimming cost V 3 bases and J 5 bases; bases outside gene matches: 5. The CDR3 loop is CASSSGTGQETQYF. Written as DNA, the CDR3 is TGTGCCAGCAGCTCCGGGACAGGGCAGGAGACCCAGTACTTC.

The chain links TRBV19 to TRBJ2-2; D is possibly TRBD2 (5 bases). Per the germline V gene, CDR1 is LNHDA and CDR2 is SQIVND (reference sequence). The CDR3 is 14 residues long. Trimming took off 6 bases at V and 7 bases at J, with 15 bases between the two ends. The CDR3 DNA is TGTGCCAGTAGCGTCGAGAGGGTCCTCGGGGAGCTGTTTTTT. It is translated as CASSVERVLGELFF.

The chain links TRBV7-3 to TRBJ2-1; D call uncertain. CDR3 length: 14 residues. V lost 3 bases, J lost 7 bases, and 13 bases lay in between. The germline gives CDR1 SGHTA, CDR2 FQGTGA. CDR3 residues: CASSFRGQENEQFF. CDR3 sequence (DNA): TGTGCCAGCAGCTTCCGTGGGCAGGAAAATGAGCAGTTCTTC.

This clone showed up just a few times. V usage is TRBV15 and J usage is TRBJ2-1; 7 positions match TRBD1. The CDR3 has 15 residues. V lost 4 bases, J lost 0 bases, and 3 bases stayed unmatched. CDR1 and CDR2 from the germline V gene are LNHNV and YYDKDF (reference sequence). This CDR3 is CATSINRGSYNEQFF. The DNA for the CDR3 is TGTGCCACCAGCATAAACAGGGGCTCCTACAATGAGCAGTTCTTC.

This clone was seen a handful of times. V gene TRBV4-2 combines with J gene TRBJ2-7, with a tentative D call TRBD1 (5 bases). Trimming cost V 0 bases and J 3 bases, with 15 bases left between them. Germline-derived CDR1 and CDR2 are LGHNA and YNFKEQ. This CDR3 is built from 16 residues. The CDR3 bases are TGTGCCAGCAGCCAAGAGGTATCAGGGTCATTCTACGAGCAGTACTTC. Protein sequence: CASSQEVSGSFYEQYF.

V gene TRBV7-8 combines with J gene TRBJ2-1, with 15 bases aligning to TRBD2. The CDR3 runs 20 residues. Per the germline V gene, CDR1 is SGHVS and CDR2 is FQNEAQ. V lost 6 bases, J lost 7 bases, and 19 bases stayed unmatched. The CDR3 bases are TGTGCCAGCAGACCCCTAGGGACGCCAGCCGGGACTAGCGGGAGGAATGAGCAGTTCTTC. This codes for CASRPLGTPAGTSGRNEQFF.

The J gene is TRBJ2-5, the V gene TRBV29-1, with D maybe TRBD2 (5 bases). Trimming took 4 bases from V and 1 from J, leaving 10 bases between them. The CDR3 has 13 residues. Germline-derived CDR1 and CDR2 are SQVTM and ANQGSEA. The CDR3 region has the DNA TGCAGCGTTGCTAGCAGCCCCCAAGAGACCCAGTACTTC. Translated: CSVASSPQETQYF.